Shown below are 28 T cell receptor beta chains from a single sample sequenced in a study of blood T cell repertoires in COVID-19. The repertoire was sequenced with immunoSEQ multiplex PCR; TCRdb's copy has only in-frame clones and lacks some. Among 65,000 to 95,000 clones listed, about 73% were seen once. Material: peripheral blood. These TCRs come from a man aged 60 to 75 with COVID-19, enrolled during active disease.

This rearrangement joins TRBV21-1 to TRBJ2-6; the tabulated D call, TRBD1, remains unverified against the DNA. TRBV21-1 is a known pseudogene. This CDR3 has 16 amino acids. CDR3 protein: CASSAGVETGANVLTF. The CDR3, as DNA: TGTGCCAGCAGCGCAGGGGTGGAGACTGGGGCCAACGTCCTGACTTTC.

J is TRBJ1-1 and V is TRBV5-1; maybe TRBD1 (6 bases). V shed 2 bases and J shed 0 bases, with 8 bases lying between them. The CDR3 runs to 14 residues. Germline V gives CDR1 SGHRS, CDR2 YFSETQ. The CDR3 DNA reads as TGCGCCAGCAGCTTAGGGGGGGTGAACACTGAAGCTTTCTTT. It yields the protein CASSLGGVNTEAFF. Supplemented by reference TRBV5-1 and TRBJ1-1, the full variable domain reads KAGVTQTPRYLIKTRGQQVTLSCSPISGHRSVSWYQQTPGQGLQFLFEYFSETQRNKGNFPGRFSGRQFSNSRSEMNVSTLELGDSALYLCASSLGGVNTEAFFGQGTRLTVV.

The chain links TRBV6-9 to TRBJ2-1; 7 bases are shared with TRBD2. CDR3 size: 13 residues. Germline V lookup: CDR1 MNHGY, CDR2 SVAAGI. V shed 2 bases, J shed 7 bases, and the junction held 2 bases outside the gene matches. For the CDR3, the DNA is TGTGCCAGCAGTTATCTGGGGGGGAATGAGCAGTTCTTC. Translating gives CASSYLGGNEQFF.

V gene TRBV6-6 combines with J gene TRBJ2-5; 11 bases are shared with TRBD1. The trim removed 4 bases at V and 4 bases at J, leaving 5 bases unmatched. The V gene's germline CDR1 is MNHNY and CDR2 SVGAGI (reference sequence). The CDR3 totals 15 residues. CDR3 region: CASSFPGTGGETQYF. CDR3 DNA sequence: TGTGCCAGCAGTTTCCCCGGGACAGGGGGAGAGACCCAGTACTTC.

Only one count was recorded for this clone. The rearrangement joins TRBV11-2 to TRBJ2-7; TRBD1 agrees at 7 bases. J was trimmed by 1 base and V by 5 bases; bases with no gene match: 2. Germline V gives CDR1 SGHAT, CDR2 FQNNGV. This CDR3 comprises 13 residues. This CDR3 is CASSPDRSYEQYF. DNA of the CDR3: TGTGCCAGCAGCCCGGACAGGTCCTACGAGCAGTACTTC.

This clone was counted only a few times. In DNA, the CDR3 is TGTGCCAGCAGCGTAGAGTCCACGGGAAGTGTCTACACCTTC. It yields the protein CASSVESTGSVYTF. The rearrangement uses TRBV9 and TRBJ1-2; no definite D call. Per germline, CDR1 SGDLS and CDR2 YYNGEE. Between the trimmed V and J ends, which lost 0 bases and 10 bases, there was a span of 16 bases. There are 14 residues in the CDR3.

The chain joins TRBV9 to TRBJ1-5, with 9 nucleotides matching TRBD1. The CDR3 extends over 15 amino acids. Germline V gene data show CDR1 as SGDLS and CDR2 as YYNGEE. V gave up 4 bases and J gave up 0 bases; unmatched junction bases: 2. The CDR3 is CASSRTGDSNQPQHF. The CDR3 DNA reads TGTGCCAGCAGCCGGACAGGGGATAGCAATCAGCCCCAGCATTTT.

V and J are TRBV4-3 and TRBJ2-3, with 8 bases fitting TRBD2. The germline CDR1 and CDR2 sequences are LGHNA and YSLEER. J was trimmed by 3 bases and V by 0 bases; bases with no gene match: 11. The CDR3 spans 18 residues. The chain's CDR3 is CASSQDLGGRKKTDTQYF. CDR3 nucleotides: TGCGCCAGCAGCCAAGATCTGGGCGGGAGGAAGAAAACAGATACGCAGTATTTT.

The chain has TRBV19 and TRBJ1-4; TRBD1 is a possible D gene (5 bases). Trimming pared 5 bases from V and 0 bases from J, leaving 7 bases between. Germline V gene lookup returns CDR1 LNHDA and CDR2 SQIVND (reference sequence). This CDR3 comprises 14 residues. CDR3 sequence reads: CASSPRATNEKLFF. DNA for the CDR3: TGTGCCAGTAGTCCCAGGGCAACTAATGAAAAACTGTTTTTT. The full variable domain, with the rest looked up from reference TRBV19 and TRBJ1-4, is DGGITQSPKYLFRKEGQNVTLSCEQNLNHDAMYWYRQDPGQGLRLIYYSQIVNDFQKGDIAEGYSVSREKKESFPLTVTSAQKNPTAFYLCASSPRATNEKLFFGSGTQLSVL.

V is TRBV13 and J is TRBJ1-1, with 8 bases aligning to TRBD1. Germline lookup yields CDR1 PRHDT and CDR2 FYEKMQ (reference sequence). V shed 7 bases and J 11 bases; nucleotides not matched to a gene: 12. The CDR3 is made up of 13 amino acids. The DNA of the CDR3 is TGTGCCAGCAAGACAGGGGCCTCTAAGGATGCTTTCTTT. Translating it yields CASKTGASKDAFF.

The chain is built from TRBV5-1 and TRBJ1-1; D is possibly TRBD1 (5 bases). Trimming pared 2 bases from V and 0 bases from J, leaving 8 bases between. Germline V gene lookup returns CDR1 SGHRS and CDR2 YFSETQ. The CDR3 has 14 residues. The DNA for the CDR3 is TGCGCCAGCAGCTTAACAGGTTTGAACACTGAAGCTTTCTTT. This sequence encodes CASSLTGLNTEAFF.

The V call is TRBV5-1, the J call TRBJ1-3; TRBD1 might be the D (5 bases). Trimming removed 4 bases at V and 1 base at J, with 15 bases between. CDR1 SGHRS and CDR2 YFSETQ come from the germline V gene. The CDR3 is 16 amino acids. CDR3 nucleotide sequence: TGCGCCAGCAGCCCCTCGGGGGGATGGTCTGGAAACACCATATATTTT. Translation gives CASSPSGGWSGNTIYF.

This chain connects TRBV27 to TRBJ1-1; 9 nucleotides agree with TRBD1. The ends lost 0 bases at V and 2 bases at J; junction bases unmatched: 4. Germline V gene sequence: CDR1 MNHEY, CDR2 SMNVEV (reference sequence). The CDR3 runs 16 residues. Here the CDR3 DNA reads TGTGCCAGCAGTTTATCAGGGACAGGGATCAACACTGAAGCTTTCTTT. This translates into CASSLSGTGINTEAFF.

The gene calls are TRBV12-3 or TRBV12-4 and TRBJ2-4; the match to TRBD2 covers 8 bases. The J segment lost 6 bases and the V segment lost 4 bases, leaving 2 bases of the junction unmatched. There are 13 residues in the CDR3. The CDR3 nucleotides read TGTGCCAGCAGTTCTCGGGGGGGAAACATTCAGTACTTC. Protein sequence: CASSSRGGNIQYF.

This clone was seen a handful of times. The gene calls are TRBV25-1 and TRBJ1-4; the D is unclear. In germline, CDR1 is MGHDK, CDR2 SYGVNS. Trimming left V 7 bases short and J 3 bases short, with 12 bases between. The CDR3 has 14 amino acids. CDR3 nucleotides: TGTGCCAGCACGTCCTCAACGGCTAATGAAAAACTGTTTTTT. As protein: CASTSSTANEKLFF. The complete variable domain, with remaining parts taken from reference TRBV25-1 and TRBJ1-4, reads EADIYQTPRYLVIGTGKKITLECSQTMGHDKMYWYQQDPGMELHLIHYSYGVNSTEKGDLSSESTVSRIRTEHFPLTLESARPSHTSQYLCASTSSTANEKLFFGSGTQLSVL.

The genes are TRBV11-3 and TRBJ2-3, with TRBD2 matching over 11 bases. V lost 4 bases, J lost 3 bases, and 12 bases stayed unmatched. This CDR3 spans 18 amino acids. Germline CDR1 is SGHNT and CDR2 is YENEEA. The CDR3 loop reads CASSSPSGGLQWTDTQYF. The CDR3 nucleotides are TGTGCCAGCAGCTCTCCTAGCGGGGGGCTCCAGTGGACAGATACGCAGTATTTT.

This chain's CDR3 is CASSPNRATQGNSNQPQHF. The CDR3, as DNA: TGTGCCAGCAGCCCGAATAGGGCGACCCAGGGGAATAGCAATCAGCCCCAGCATTTT. The chain uses TRBV7-3 and TRBJ1-5, with D possibly TRBD1 on 6 matching bases. CDR3 length: 19 residues. Trimming pared 5 bases from V and 0 bases from J, leaving 23 bases between. The germline V gene encodes CDR1 SGHTA and CDR2 FQGTGA. Complete variable domain (other parts from reference TRBV7-3 and TRBJ1-5): GAGVSQTPSNKVTEKGKYVELRCDPISGHTALYWYRQSLGQGPEFLIYFQGTGAADDSGLPNDRFFAVRPEGSVSTLKIQRTERGDSAVYLCASSPNRATQGNSNQPQHFGDGTRLSIL.

V usage is TRBV3-1 (or the pseudogene TRBV3-2) and J usage is TRBJ2-2, with 7 positions matching TRBD1. Per germline, CDR1 LGHDT and CDR2 YNNKEL (reference sequence). The CDR3 runs to 14 residues. V shed 1 base and J 7 bases; nucleotides not matched to a gene: 3. This CDR3 is CASSQGRGYGELFF. For the CDR3, the DNA is TGTGCCAGCAGCCAAGGCAGGGGGTACGGGGAGCTGTTTTTT.

V gene TRBV10-3 combines with J gene TRBJ2-2; 9 bases fit TRBD1. Germline CDR1 is ENHRY and CDR2 is SYGVKD. Losses at the gene ends were 7 bases for V and 0 bases for J; bases not matched to a gene: 3. This CDR3 is 15 amino acids long. The CDR3 reads CAIKGQGTNTGELFF. For the CDR3, the DNA is TGTGCCATCAAGGGACAGGGAACGAACACCGGGGAGCTGTTTTTT.

The CDR3 is CASSPRTGREKLFF. In nucleotides, the CDR3 is TGTGCCAGCAGTCCTCGGACAGGGCGTGAAAAACTGTTTTTT. The J gene is TRBJ1-4, the V gene TRBV6-5; 8 bases are shared with TRBD1. From germline, CDR1 is MNHEY and CDR2 SVGAGI. The junction had 6 bases not matched to a gene; V was cut back by 5 bases and J by 7 bases. The CDR3 runs 14 residues.

This chain joins TRBV10-2 and TRBJ2-7; D unresolved. V was clipped by 0 bases and J by 0 bases, with 9 bases between them. Germline loops: CDR1 WSHSY, CDR2 SAAADI. CDR3 length: 15 residues. The CDR3 bases are TGCGCCAGCAGTGAGTCAATCAAACACTCCTACGAGCAGTACTTC. This gives the protein CASSESIKHSYEQYF.

V and J are TRBV5-6 and TRBJ2-2; TRBD1 might be the D (6 bases). V lost 4 bases and J 5 bases, leaving 9 bases between the germline ends. The CDR3 sequence is 13 residues long. Germline V gene sequence: CDR1 SGHDT, CDR2 YYEEEE. The CDR3 spells CASSATGTGELFF. The CDR3 nucleotides read TGTGCCAGCAGCGCCACAGGGACCGGGGAGCTGTTTTTT.

This sequence joins TRBV3-1 (or the pseudogene TRBV3-2) and TRBJ1-2, with 9 bases identical to TRBD1. V dropped 1 base and J dropped 6; count of bases not matched to a gene: 6. The CDR3 loop spans 15 amino acids. Germline V gene data show CDR1 as LGHDT and CDR2 as YNNKEL (reference sequence). Written as DNA, the CDR3 is TGTGCCAGCAGCCAAGTGCGACAGGGGGTGAATGGCTACACCTTC. This codes for CASSQVRQGVNGYTF.

The chain employs TRBV6-5 and TRBJ1-2, with TRBD1 identical over 9 bases. CDR1 and CDR2 (germline): MNHEY, SVGAGI. The CDR3 is 14 residues long. V was pared by 4 bases and J by 3 bases, with 3 bases of the junction left unmatched. In DNA form, the CDR3 reads TGTGCCAGCAGTTCCTGGACAGGGGACTATGGCTACACCTTC. Translating it yields CASSSWTGDYGYTF.

In this sample, this clone turned up once. The gene calls are TRBV3-1 (or the pseudogene TRBV3-2) and TRBJ1-1; maybe TRBD1 (5 bases). CDR3 size: 14 residues. Trimming took off 7 bases at V and 0 bases at J, with 12 bases between the two ends. From germline, CDR1 is LGHDT and CDR2 YNNKEL (reference sequence). As DNA, the CDR3 is TGTGCCAGCACAAACAGGATGATGAACACTGAAGCTTTCTTT. It yields the protein CASTNRMMNTEAFF.

The V call is TRBV5-1, the J call TRBJ1-6; D is unclear. Germline CDR1 reads SGHRS; CDR2 reads YFSETQ. V gave up 1 base and J gave up 1 base, with 3 bases separating them. The length of the CDR3 is 14 residues. CDR3 DNA sequence: TGCGCCAGCAGCTTGACATCCTATAATTCACCCCTCCACTTT. Translation: CASSLTSYNSPLHF. Full variable domain (remainder filled in from reference TRBV5-1 and TRBJ1-6): KAGVTQTPRYLIKTRGQQVTLSCSPISGHRSVSWYQQTPGQGLQFLFEYFSETQRNKGNFPGRFSGRQFSNSRSEMNVSTLELGDSALYLCASSLTSYNSPLHFGNGTRLTVT.

The chain uses TRBV18 and TRBJ2-7; perhaps TRBD2 as D (6 bases). V shed 2 bases and J shed 0 bases, with 14 bases lying between them. Germline V gene data show CDR1 as KGHSH and CDR2 as LQKENI. This CDR3 is built from 16 residues. As DNA, the CDR3 is TGTGCCAGCTCACCAAGGAGGGCGGCAGTCTCCTACGAGCAGTACTTC. Residues: CASSPRRAAVSYEQYF.

The chain has TRBV11-2 and TRBJ2-7; no definite D call. Germline loops: CDR1 SGHAT, CDR2 FQNNGV. This CDR3 spans 14 amino acids. V was pared by 1 base and J by 4 bases, with 11 bases between. For the CDR3, the DNA is TGTGCCAGCAGCTTAGTAGAGTCGGGTTACGAGCAGTACTTC. Residues: CASSLVESGYEQYF.